This TCR beta chain comes out of a study of cytomegalovirus exposure and HLA in healthy donors. With regard to this clone: No antigen is known for it.

Researchers ran the PCR with 60 Vbeta and 13 Jbeta primers. Sequenced by immunoSEQ multiplex PCR; TCRdb stores in-frame clones only, minus some. The sample holds 120,000 to 150,000 clones, 70% to 85% seen once. General study points: Follow-up analysis later connected one missense variant in DCLRE1C with trimming of TCR beta V- and J-genes. A later analysis by the authors found several of the most significant clusters apparently linked to common viral pathogens.

CDR3 length: 15 residues. V shed 0 bases and J shed 6 bases, with 16 bases lying between them. Germline V gene lookup returns CDR1 SGHRS and CDR2 YFSETQ. This chain joins TRBV5-1 and TRBJ2-7; D is perhaps TRBD2 (6 bases). This sequence originates from a man aged 40-49 years in good health and CMV-seropositive. Sequenced: PBMCs. In nucleotides, the CDR3 is TGCGCCAGCAGCTTGGGCGGGGTAGCTGTTGGCGAGCAGTACTTC. This codes for CASSLGGVAVGEQYF.